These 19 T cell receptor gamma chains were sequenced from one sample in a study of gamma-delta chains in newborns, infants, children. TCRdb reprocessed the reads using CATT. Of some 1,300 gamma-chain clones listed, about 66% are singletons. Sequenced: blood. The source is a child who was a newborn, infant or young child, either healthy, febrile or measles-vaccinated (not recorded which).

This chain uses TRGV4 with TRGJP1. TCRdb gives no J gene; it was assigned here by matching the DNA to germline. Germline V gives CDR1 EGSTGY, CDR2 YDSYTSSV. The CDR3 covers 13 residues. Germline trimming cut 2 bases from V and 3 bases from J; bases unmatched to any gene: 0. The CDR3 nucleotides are TGTGCCACCTGGGATGCCACTGGTTGGTTCAAGATATTT. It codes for CATWDATGWFKIF.

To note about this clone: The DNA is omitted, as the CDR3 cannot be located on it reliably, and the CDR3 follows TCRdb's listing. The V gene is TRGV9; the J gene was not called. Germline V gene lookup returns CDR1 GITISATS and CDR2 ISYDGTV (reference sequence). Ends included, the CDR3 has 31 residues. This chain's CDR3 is CALWEVNIIRNSLAVEQHLLSQVSIGRIQHF.

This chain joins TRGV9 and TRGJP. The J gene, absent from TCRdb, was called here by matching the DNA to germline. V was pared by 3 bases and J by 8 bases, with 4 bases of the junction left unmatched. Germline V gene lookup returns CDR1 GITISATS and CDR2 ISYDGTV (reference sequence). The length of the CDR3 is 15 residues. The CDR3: CALWESKLGKKIKVF. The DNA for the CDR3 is TGTGCCTTGTGGGAGTCCAAGTTGGGCAAAAAAATCAAGGTATTT.

CDR3 nucleotides: TGTGCCTTGTGGGAGGTGTACGGACAAGAGTTGGGCAAAAAAATCAAGGTATTT. This gives the protein CALWEVYGQELGKKIKVF. The chain combines TRGV9 with TRGJP. In the absence of a J gene in TCRdb, the DNA was matched to germline to assign it here. The CDR3 totals 18 residues. Germline V gene data show CDR1 as GITISATS and CDR2 as ISYDGTV (reference sequence). Trimming took 0 bases from V and 4 from J; bases not matched to a gene: 6.

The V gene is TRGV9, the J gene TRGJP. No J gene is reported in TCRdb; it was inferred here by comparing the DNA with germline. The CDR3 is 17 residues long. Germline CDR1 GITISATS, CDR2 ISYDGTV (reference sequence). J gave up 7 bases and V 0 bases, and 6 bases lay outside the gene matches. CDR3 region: CALWEVLDELGKKIKVF. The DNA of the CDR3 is TGTGCCTTGTGGGAGGTGCTGGATGAGTTGGGCAAAAAAATCAAGGTATTT.

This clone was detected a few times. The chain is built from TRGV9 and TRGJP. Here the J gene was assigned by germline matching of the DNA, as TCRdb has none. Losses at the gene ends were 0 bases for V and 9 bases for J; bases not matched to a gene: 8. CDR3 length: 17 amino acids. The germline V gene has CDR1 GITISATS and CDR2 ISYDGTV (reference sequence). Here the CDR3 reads CALWEVPSVLGKKIKVF. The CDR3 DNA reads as TGTGCCTTGTGGGAGGTGCCCAGTGTGTTGGGCAAAAAAATCAAGGTATTT.

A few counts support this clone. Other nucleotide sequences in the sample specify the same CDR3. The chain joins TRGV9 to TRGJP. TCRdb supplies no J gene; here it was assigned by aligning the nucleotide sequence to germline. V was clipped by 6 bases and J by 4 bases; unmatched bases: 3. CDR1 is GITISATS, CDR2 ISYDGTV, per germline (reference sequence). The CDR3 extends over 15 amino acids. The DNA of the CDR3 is TGTGCCTTGTGGAGACAAGAGTTGGGCAAAAAAATCAAGGTATTT. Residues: CALWRQELGKKIKVF.

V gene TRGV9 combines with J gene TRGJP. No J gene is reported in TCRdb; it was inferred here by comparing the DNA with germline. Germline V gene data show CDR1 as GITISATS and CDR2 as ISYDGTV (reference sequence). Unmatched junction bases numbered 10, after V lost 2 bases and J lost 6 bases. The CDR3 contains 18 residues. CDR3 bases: TGTGCCTTGTGGGAGGCCCCCCCTCGAGAGTTGGGCAAAAAAATCAAGGTATTT. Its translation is CALWEAPPRELGKKIKVF.

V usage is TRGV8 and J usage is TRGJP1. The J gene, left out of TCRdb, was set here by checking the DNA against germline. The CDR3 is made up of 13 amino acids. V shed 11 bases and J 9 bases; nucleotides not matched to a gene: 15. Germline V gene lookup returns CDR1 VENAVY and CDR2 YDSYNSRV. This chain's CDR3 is CAILQLLRWFKIF. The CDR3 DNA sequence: TGTGCCATCCTCCAACTTTTGCGTTGGTTCAAGATATTT.

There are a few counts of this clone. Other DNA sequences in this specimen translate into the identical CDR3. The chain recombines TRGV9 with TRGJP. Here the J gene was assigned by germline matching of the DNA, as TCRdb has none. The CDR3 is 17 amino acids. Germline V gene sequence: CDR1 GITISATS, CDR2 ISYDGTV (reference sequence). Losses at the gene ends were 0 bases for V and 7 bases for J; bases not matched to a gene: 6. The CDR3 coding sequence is TGTGCCTTGTGGGAGGTGCAGGGTGAGTTGGGCAAAAAAATCAAGGTATTT. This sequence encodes CALWEVQGELGKKIKVF.

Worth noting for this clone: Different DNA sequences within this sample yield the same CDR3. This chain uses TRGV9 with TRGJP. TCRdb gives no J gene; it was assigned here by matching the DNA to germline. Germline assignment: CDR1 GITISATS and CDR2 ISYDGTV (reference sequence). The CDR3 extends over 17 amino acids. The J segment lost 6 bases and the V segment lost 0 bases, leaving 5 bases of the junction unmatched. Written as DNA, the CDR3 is TGTGCCTTGTGGGAGGTGCATCCAGAGTTGGGCAAAAAAATCAAGGTATTT. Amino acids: CALWEVHPELGKKIKVF.

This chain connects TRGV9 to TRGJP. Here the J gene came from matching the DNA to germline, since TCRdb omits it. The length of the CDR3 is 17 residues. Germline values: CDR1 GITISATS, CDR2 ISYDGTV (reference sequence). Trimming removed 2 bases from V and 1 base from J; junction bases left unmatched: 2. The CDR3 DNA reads TGTGCCTTGTGGGAGGAGGGGCAAGAGTTGGGCAAAAAAATCAAGGTATTT. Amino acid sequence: CALWEEGQELGKKIKVF.

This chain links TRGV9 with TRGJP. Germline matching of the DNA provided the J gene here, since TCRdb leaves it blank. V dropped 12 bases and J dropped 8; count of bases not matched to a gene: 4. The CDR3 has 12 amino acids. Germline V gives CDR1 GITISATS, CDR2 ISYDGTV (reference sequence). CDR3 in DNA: TGTGCCGGGAAGTTGGGCAAAAAAATCAAGGTATTT. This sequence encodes CAGKLGKKIKVF.

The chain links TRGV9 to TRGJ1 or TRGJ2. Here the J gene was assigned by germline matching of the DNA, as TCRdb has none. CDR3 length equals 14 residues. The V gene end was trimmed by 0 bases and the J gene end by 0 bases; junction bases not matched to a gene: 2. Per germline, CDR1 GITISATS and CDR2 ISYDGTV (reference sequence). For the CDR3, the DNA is TGTGCCTTGTGGGAGGTGCAGAATTATTATAAGAAACTCTTT. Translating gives CALWEVQNYYKKLF.

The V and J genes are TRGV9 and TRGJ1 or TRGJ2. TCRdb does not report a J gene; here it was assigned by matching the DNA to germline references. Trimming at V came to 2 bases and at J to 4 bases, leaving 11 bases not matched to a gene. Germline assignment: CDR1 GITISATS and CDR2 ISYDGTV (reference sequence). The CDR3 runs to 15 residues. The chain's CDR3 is CALWEAQGVYYKKLF. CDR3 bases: TGTGCCTTGTGGGAGGCCCAAGGGGTCTATTATAAGAAACTCTTT.

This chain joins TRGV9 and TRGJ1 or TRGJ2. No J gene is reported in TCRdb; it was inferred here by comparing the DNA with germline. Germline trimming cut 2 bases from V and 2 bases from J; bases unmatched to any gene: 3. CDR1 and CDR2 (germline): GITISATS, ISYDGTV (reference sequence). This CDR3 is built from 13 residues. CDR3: CALWEEYYYKKLF. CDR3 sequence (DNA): TGTGCCTTGTGGGAGGAATATTATTATAAGAAACTCTTT.

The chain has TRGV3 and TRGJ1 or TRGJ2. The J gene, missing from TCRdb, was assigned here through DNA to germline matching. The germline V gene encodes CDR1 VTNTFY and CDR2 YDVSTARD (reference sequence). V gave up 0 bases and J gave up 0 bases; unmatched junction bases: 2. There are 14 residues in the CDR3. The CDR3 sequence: CATWDRPNYYKKLF. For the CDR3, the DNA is TGTGCCACCTGGGACAGGCCGAATTATTATAAGAAACTCTTT.

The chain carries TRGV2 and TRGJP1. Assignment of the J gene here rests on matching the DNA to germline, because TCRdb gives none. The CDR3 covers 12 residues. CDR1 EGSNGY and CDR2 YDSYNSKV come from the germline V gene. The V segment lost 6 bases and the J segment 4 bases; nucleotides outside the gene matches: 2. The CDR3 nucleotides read TGTGCCACCTGGAACACTGGTTGGTTCAAGATATTT. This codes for CATWNTGWFKIF.

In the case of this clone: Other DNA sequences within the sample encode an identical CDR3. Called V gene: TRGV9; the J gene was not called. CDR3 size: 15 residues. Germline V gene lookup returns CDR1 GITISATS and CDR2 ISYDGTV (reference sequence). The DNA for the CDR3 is TGTGCCCTGTGGGAGGTGCAGTTGGGCAAAAAAATAAAGGTATTT. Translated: CALWEVQLGKKIKVF.